These T cell receptor beta chains were read from a single sample in a study of a mutant IDH1 vaccine in newly diagnosed glioma. Which antigens these TCRs recognize remains unknown. Generated by immunoSEQ multiplex PCR, the TCRdb table keeps only in-frame clones and is missing some. In the table there are tens of thousands of clones, 75% to 90% of which are singletons. The material sequenced was PBMCs, taken from a glioma patient whose treatment included an IDH1 peptide vaccine. All receptors come from a man aged 35-49 years with glioma. Both conserved end residues are part of each CDR3. Fields, in order: D gene, clone size, V gene, J gene, CDR3 DNA, CDR3 protein. A D gene is named only where the DNA matches it firmly. Rows may omit the clone size; those that give it use once, few, many or a size class.

TRBD1	-	TRBV5-1	TRBJ1-2	TGCGCCAGCAGATTAACCGGGACAGGGTTAGGCTACACCTTC	CASRLTGTGLGYTF
-	-	TRBV27	TRBJ1-1	TGTGCCAGCAGTCGGAGGTTCGGGACTGAAGCTTTCTTT	CASSRRFGTEAFF
-	-	TRBV7-9	TRBJ2-7	TGTGCCAGCAGCTCGGGCCCGACCGAGTTGGTTTACGAGCAGTACTTC	CASSSGPTELVYEQYF
TRBD2	once	TRBV9	TRBJ2-3	TGTGCCAGCAGCTTCGGGACTAGCCCAGATACGCAGTATTTT	CASSFGTSPDTQYF
TRBD2	-	TRBV7-2	TRBJ2-7	TGTGCCAGCAGCCCTAGGGGCGGGAGGGCCAGCGAGCAGTACTTC	CASSPRGGRASEQYF
-	-	TRBV7-9	TRBJ2-1	TGTGCCAGCAGCTTATCCCTGCTAGGGAATGAGCAGTTCTTC	CASSLSLLGNEQFF
-	-	TRBV5-1	TRBJ2-7	TGCGCCAGCAGCTTGATGGGATACGAGCAGTACTTC	CASSLMGYEQYF
TRBD2	-	TRBV6-4	TRBJ2-1	TGTGCCAGCAGTGTTTTAGCGGGAGCAAGTGAGCAGTTCTTC	CASSVLAGASEQFF
-	-	TRBV5-1	TRBJ2-5	TGCGCCAGCAGCCCGTTCCTCCAGGGGGGAGAGACCCAGTACTTC	CASSPFLQGGETQYF
-	-	TRBV29-1	TRBJ1-2	TGCAGCGTTGAATCAGGGACCTTC	CSVESGTF
-	-	TRBV2	TRBJ1-2	TGTGCCAGCAGAAACAGCTTCGGCGCTAACTATGGCTACACCTTC	CASRNSFGANYGYTF
-	-	TRBV5-4	TRBJ2-7	TGTGCCAGCAGCCCCGCACCGGGCTACGAGCAGTACTTC	CASSPAPGYEQYF
-	few	TRBV18	TRBJ2-3	TGTGCCAGCTCGTCGGACGGTACAGATACGCAGTATTTT	CASSSDGTDTQYF
-	-	TRBV7-8	TRBJ1-4	TGTGCCAGCAGCCTAGATCGCCGACGGATTAATGAAAAACTGTTTTTT	CASSLDRRRINEKLFF
-	-	TRBV4-1	TRBJ1-4	TGCGCCAGCAGCCAAATATATCAGGGAAGTAATGAAAAACTGTTTTTT	CASSQIYQGSNEKLFF
-	-	TRBV2	TRBJ2-3	TGTGCCAGCTGCCCGCTTGACTCCGACACAGATACGCAGTATTTT	CASCPLDSDTDTQYF
TRBD1	-	TRBV4-1	TRBJ2-7	TGCGCCAGCAGCCAAGATTGGACAGGCTACGAGCAGTACTTC	CASSQDWTGYEQYF
-	-	TRBV19	TRBJ1-4	TGTGCCAGTAGTGTCCAGGGGATGGGAAATGAAAAACTGTTTTTT	CASSVQGMGNEKLFF
-	-	TRBV28	TRBJ1-3	TGTGCCAGCAGTTTACTTAGGAACACCATATATTTT	CASSLLRNTIYF
-	-	TRBV28	TRBJ2-3	TGTGCCAGCAGTCCCACCGACACAGATACGCAGTATTTT	CASSPTDTDTQYF
TRBD1	-	TRBV7-2	TRBJ2-2	TGTGCCAGCAGCCCAGGGGGCTCAAACACCGGGGAGCTGTTTTTT	CASSPGGSNTGELFF
-	-	TRBV18	TRBJ1-5	TGTGCCAGCTCACCGGCCCCGGCCCAGCCCCAGCATTTT	CASSPAPAQPQHF
-	-	TRBV6-5	TRBJ2-1	TGTGCCAGCAGTTACGGAGGGAGTCGGAATGAGCAGTTCTTC	CASSYGGSRNEQFF
TRBD2	-	TRBV9	TRBJ2-3	TGTGCCAGCAGCGTCTACGGACTAGCGCCCACAGATACGCAGTATTTT	CASSVYGLAPTDTQYF
-	-	TRBV29-1	TRBJ2-3	TGCAGCGTTTGGGGACATCGGGGCACAGATACGCAGTATTTT	CSVWGHRGTDTQYF
TRBD1	-	TRBV10-1	TRBJ2-7	TGCGCCAGCAGTGAGTCGGGACAGGGGACTTACTACGAGCAGTACTTC	CASSESGQGTYYEQYF
-	-	TRBV15	TRBJ2-7	TGTGCCACCAGCAGTAGGGCTGGTCCCTACGAGCAGTACTTC	CATSSRAGPYEQYF
TRBD1	-	TRBV28	TRBJ1-4	TGTGCCAGCAGACCACCCCGGGACAGGGTCGAAAAACTGTTTTTT	CASRPPRDRVEKLFF
-	-	TRBV5-1	TRBJ2-7	TGCGCCAGCAGCTCGAGTGACAGGAAAGGCGAGCAGTACTTC	CASSSSDRKGEQYF